These 16 T cell receptor beta chains originate from one sample sequenced in a study of T cell responses to AZD1222 COVID-19 vaccine. Assay: immunoSEQ multiplex PCR; the TCRdb copy retains only in-frame clones and omits some. The sample lists 95,000 to 150,000 clones; around 84% were seen once. The source material was peripheral blood, sampled on day 0 of AZD1222 vaccination. These receptors all stem from an adult in good health.

This clone was seen a few times. The rearrangement uses TRBV15 and TRBJ2-3, with D possibly TRBD2 on 5 matching bases. Trimming cost V 0 bases and J 8 bases, with 9 bases left between them. Germline-derived CDR1 and CDR2 are LNHNV and YYDKDF (reference sequence). The CDR3 is 13 amino acids. The CDR3 DNA is TGTGCCACCAGCAGAGATGGACTCACTACGCAGTATTTT. Translating gives CATSRDGLTTQYF.

The V and J genes are TRBV9 and TRBJ2-7; 7 bases map to TRBD2. J gave up 6 bases and V 4 bases, and 13 bases lay outside the gene matches. This CDR3 contains 15 residues. The germline gives CDR1 SGDLS, CDR2 YYNGEE. CDR3 region: CASSPSGWEGSEQYF. The CDR3 nucleotides are TGTGCCAGCAGCCCATCCGGGTGGGAGGGTTCCGAGCAGTACTTC. The whole variable domain, filled in from reference TRBV9 and TRBJ2-7, reads DSGVTQTPKHLITATGQRVTLRCSPRSGDLSVYWYQQSLDQGLQFLIQYYNGEERAKGNILERFSAQQFPDLHSELNLSSLELGDSALYFCASSPSGWEGSEQYFGPGTRLTVT.

The chain joins TRBV9 to TRBJ2-1; TRBD1 might be the D (6 bases). Trimming took 4 bases from V and 7 from J, leaving 24 bases between them. The CDR3 loop spans 17 amino acids. CDR1 SGDLS and CDR2 YYNGEE come from the germline V gene. This chain's CDR3 is CASSPYFNRQVKNEQFF. DNA of the CDR3: TGTGCCAGCAGCCCCTATTTCAATAGACAGGTGAAGAATGAGCAGTTCTTC. The complete variable domain, with remaining parts taken from reference TRBV9 and TRBJ2-1, reads DSGVTQTPKHLITATGQRVTLRCSPRSGDLSVYWYQQSLDQGLQFLIQYYNGEERAKGNILERFSAQQFPDLHSELNLSSLELGDSALYFCASSPYFNRQVKNEQFFGPGTRLTVL.

There are a few counts of this clone. This rearrangement joins TRBV19 to TRBJ2-7, with 11 nucleotides matching TRBD2. V was clipped by 3 bases and J by 6 bases; unmatched bases: 13. The CDR3 sequence is 17 residues long. CDR1 and CDR2 from the germline V gene are LNHDA and SQIVND (reference sequence). CDR3 region: CASSMPGTSGPAAEQYF. The CDR3 region has the DNA TGTGCCAGTAGTATGCCCGGGACTAGCGGTCCCGCCGCCGAGCAGTACTTC.

V usage is TRBV18 and J usage is TRBJ1-2, with unresolved D. The germline gives CDR1 KGHSH, CDR2 LQKENI. The CDR3 length is 15 residues. Trimming shortened V by 3 bases and J by 1 base, and 12 bases separated the two germline ends. The CDR3 region is CASSPGPFDNYGYTF. CDR3 nucleotide sequence: TGTGCCAGCTCACCCGGCCCCTTCGATAACTATGGCTACACCTTC. The variable domain in full, with the rest retrieved from reference TRBV18 and TRBJ1-2, is NAGVMQNPRHLVRRRGQEARLRCSPMKGHSHVYWYRQLPEEGLKFMVYLQKENIIDESGMPKERFSAEFPKEGPSILRIQQVVRGDSAAYFCASSPGPFDNYGYTFGSGTRLTVV.

V and J are TRBV28 and TRBJ2-7; D perhaps matches TRBD2 (6 bases). This CDR3 comprises 15 residues. Trimming took 3 bases from V and 5 from J, leaving 17 bases between them. Per the germline V gene, CDR1 is MDHEN and CDR2 is SYDVKM. The CDR3 sequence: CASSFGRRAAHEQYF. DNA for the CDR3: TGTGCCAGCAGTTTCGGACGGAGGGCGGCCCACGAGCAGTACTTC.

In its sample, this clone was seen once. The gene calls are TRBV21-1 and TRBJ1-1; the table's D gene call, TRBD1, was not cross checked with the DNA. TRBV21-1 constitutes a pseudogene. The CDR3 has 16 residues. The CDR3 is CASSLRHRGGRTEAFF. The CDR3 coding sequence is TGTGCCAGCAGCCTCCGCCACAGGGGGGGACGGACTGAAGCTTTCTTT.

A remark on this clone: An end of the junction differs from the germline gene, which may be a read error. The chain joins TRBV29-1 to TRBJ2-7; maybe TRBD2 (6 bases). Germline loops: CDR1 SQVTM, CDR2 ANQGSEA. The CDR3 runs 14 residues. The CDR3 loop reads CSAEVSGSTYEQYF. CDR3 DNA sequence: TGCAGCGCTGAAGTCAGCGGGTCAACCTACGAGCAGTACTTC.

The chain has TRBV5-1 and TRBJ2-3; 10 bases are shared with TRBD1. The trim removed 4 bases at V and 2 bases at J, leaving 7 bases unmatched. CDR1 SGHRS and CDR2 YFSETQ come from the germline V gene. CDR3 size: 16 residues. DNA of the CDR3: TGCGCCAGCAGCCGCGGGGGACAGGGGCCCACAGATACGCAGTATTTT. It codes for CASSRGGQGPTDTQYF.

The chain combines TRBV7-9 with TRBJ2-7; D possibly corresponds to TRBD1 (6 bases). Germline V lookup: CDR1 SEHNR, CDR2 FQNEAQ (reference sequence). The CDR3 sequence is 15 residues long. V gave up 4 bases and J gave up 6 bases, with 19 bases separating them. CDR3 DNA: TGTGCCAGCAGCTCACAAGCAGGCTCCAGGGGCGAGCAGTACTTC. Translation gives CASSSQAGSRGEQYF.

The chain couples TRBV3-1 (or the pseudogene TRBV3-2) to TRBJ1-2, with D uncertain. The ends were cut back, 1 base at V and 4 bases at J, with 7 bases in the middle. This CDR3 region has 13 residues. Looked up from germline, CDR1 is LGHDT and CDR2 is YNNKEL (reference sequence). CDR3 nucleotide sequence: TGTGCCAGCAGCCAAGGCAGACCCTATGGCTACACCTTC. Its translation: CASSQGRPYGYTF.

The CDR3 region has the DNA TGTGCCAGCAGTTTATCCAGGGGGCCCCCAGATACGCAGTATTTT. Residues: CASSLSRGPPDTQYF. V gene TRBV27 combines with J gene TRBJ2-3; 8 bases are a match to TRBD1. The V and J ends lost 0 bases and 4 bases, in that order; junction bases with no gene match: 3. CDR3 length: 15 residues. The germline CDR1 and CDR2 sequences are MNHEY and SMNVEV (reference sequence).

The chain combines TRBV3-1 (or the pseudogene TRBV3-2) with TRBJ2-5; TRBD1 is a possible D gene (6 bases). Germline lookup yields CDR1 LGHDT and CDR2 YNNKEL (reference sequence). The germline V and J ends were trimmed by 4 bases and 4 bases, with 10 bases remaining between them. There are 13 residues in the CDR3. For the CDR3, the DNA is TGTGCCAGCAGCCTCAGGGGCGGAGAGACCCAGTACTTC. This codes for CASSLRGGETQYF.

V and J are TRBV11-2 and TRBJ2-1; 8 nucleotides line up with TRBD2. Looked up from germline, CDR1 is SGHAT and CDR2 is FQNNGV. The CDR3 runs to 18 residues. The ends lost 0 bases at V and 8 bases at J; junction bases unmatched: 15. The DNA of the CDR3 is TGTGCCAGCAGCTTAGATCGAGGGAGCGGGAGCGAGAGTTATGAGCAGTTCTTC. This sequence encodes CASSLDRGSGSESYEQFF.

V and J are TRBV30 and TRBJ2-7; D is possibly TRBD2 (6 bases). The V end was cut by 2 bases, the J end by 2 bases, with 10 bases between. The germline gives CDR1 GTSNPN, CDR2 SVGIG (reference sequence). CDR3 size: 13 residues. The CDR3 region has the DNA TGTGCCTGGAGTCTAGCGTTTGCCTACGAGCAGTACTTC. This encodes CAWSLAFAYEQYF.

This clone was seen once. The V call is TRBV3-1 (or the pseudogene TRBV3-2), the J call TRBJ2-7; D possibly corresponds to TRBD1 (6 bases). CDR1 and CDR2 (germline): LGHDT, YNNKEL (reference sequence). V lost 0 bases and J 7 bases, leaving 19 bases between the germline ends. The CDR3 is 16 residues long. The CDR3 DNA sequence: TGTGCCAGCAGCCAAGATCGGACAGCCCTCCCGGGAGAGCAGTACTTC. This sequence encodes CASSQDRTALPGEQYF.